Following are 25 T cell receptor beta chains from one sample sequenced in a study of blood T cell repertoires in COVID-19. Clones were sequenced by immunoSEQ multiplex PCR, and TCRdb holds only the in-frame ones, with some missing. The data contain 45,000 to 55,000 clones, 84% of them singletons. Sequenced input: peripheral blood. The source is a man between 50 and 59 years old with acute or convalescent COVID-19.

This clone has a handful of counts. The rearrangement joins TRBV2 to TRBJ2-5, with 7 bases lining up with TRBD1. J lost 6 bases, V lost 1 base, and 5 bases had no gene match. CDR3 length equals 14 residues. Germline V lookup: CDR1 SNHLY, CDR2 FYNNEI. The CDR3 nucleotides read TGTGCCAGCAGTGAAGGAGGGGGCCCTAAGACCCAGTACTTC. It is translated as CASSEGGGPKTQYF.

J is TRBJ2-7 and V is TRBV5-1, with D possibly being TRBD2 (7 bases). Germline values: CDR1 SGHRS, CDR2 YFSETQ. The CDR3 totals 12 residues. Trimming took 5 bases from V and 4 from J, leaving 10 bases between them. Here the CDR3 reads CASREGGYEQYF. In nucleotides, the CDR3 is TGCGCCAGCAGGGAGGGGGGGTACGAGCAGTACTTC. Looking up the rest from reference TRBV5-1 and TRBJ2-7 gives the full variable domain: KAGVTQTPRYLIKTRGQQVTLSCSPISGHRSVSWYQQTPGQGLQFLFEYFSETQRNKGNFPGRFSGRQFSNSRSEMNVSTLELGDSALYLCASREGGYEQYFGPGTRLTVT.

This clone has only a few counts. The V call is TRBV5-1, the J call TRBJ2-1; 15 nucleotides line up with TRBD2. Germline CDR1 SGHRS, CDR2 YFSETQ. The CDR3 totals 16 residues. Trimming took 3 bases from V and 7 from J; bases not matched to a gene: 5. CDR3 nucleotide sequence: TGCGCCAGCAGCTCGGGACTAGCGGGAGGATCTAATGAGCAGTTCTTC. The encoded protein is CASSSGLAGGSNEQFF.

The J gene is TRBJ2-2, the V gene TRBV5-1; possible D gene TRBD2, 6 bases. V was cut by 3 bases and J by 2 bases, with 11 bases left in between. The CDR3 is 15 residues long. Germline CDR1 SGHRS, CDR2 YFSETQ. The CDR3 is CASSSLASNTGELFF. The CDR3, as DNA: TGCGCCAGCAGCTCTCTAGCGTCTAACACCGGGGAGCTGTTTTTT.

V and J are TRBV18 and TRBJ1-3, with D possibly TRBD1 on 6 matching bases. The CDR3 length is 15 residues. V shed 2 bases and J shed 7 bases, with 15 bases lying between them. CDR1 is KGHSH and CDR2 is LQKENI in the germline V gene. The CDR3 spells CASSPVGTQSNTIYF. Written as DNA, the CDR3 is TGTGCCAGCTCACCAGTCGGGACACAGTCTAACACCATATATTTT. Filled out from reference TRBV18 and TRBJ1-3, the complete variable domain reads NAGVMQNPRHLVRRRGQEARLRCSPMKGHSHVYWYRQLPEEGLKFMVYLQKENIIDESGMPKERFSAEFPKEGPSILRIQQVVRGDSAAYFCASSPVGTQSNTIYFGEGSWLTVV.

The chain couples TRBV12-3 or TRBV12-4 to TRBJ1-6; 10 nucleotides align to TRBD1. V lost 8 bases and J lost 9; bases outside the gene matches: 4. CDR3 length: 13 amino acids. CDR3 residues: CASGDRGISPLHF. CDR3 DNA sequence: TGTGCCAGCGGGGACAGGGGAATTTCACCCCTCCACTTT.

The chain links TRBV20-1 to TRBJ1-1; D may be TRBD1 (6 bases). V was cut by 5 bases and J by 4 bases, with 8 bases left in between. This CDR3 is built from 11 residues. The germline CDR1 and CDR2 sequences are DFQATT and SNEGSKA (reference sequence). The CDR3 nucleotides are TGCAGTGCTCAGGGGATCACTGAAGCTTTCTTT. It specifies CSAQGITEAFF.

V and J are TRBV4-2 and TRBJ1-2; D unclear. Per the germline V gene, CDR1 is LGHNA and CDR2 is YNFKEQ. The CDR3 runs 14 residues. V lost 0 bases to trimming and J lost 4 bases, with 9 bases between them. The CDR3 protein is CASSQDQEAYGYTF. The CDR3 DNA reads as TGTGCCAGCAGCCAAGATCAGGAAGCCTATGGCTACACCTTC.

This chain connects TRBV12-3 or TRBV12-4 to TRBJ1-5; D uncertain. This CDR3 region has 12 residues. V lost 5 bases and J 3 bases, leaving 5 bases between the germline ends. This CDR3 is CASSTPNQPQHF. CDR3 DNA sequence: TGTGCCAGCAGTACACCCAATCAGCCCCAGCATTTT.

This clone showed up just a few times. The V and J genes are TRBV10-1 and TRBJ2-1; weak D call: TRBD2 (6 bases). Germline values: CDR1 WNHNN, CDR2 SYGVQD (reference sequence). The CDR3 runs 17 residues. Deletions cut 3 bases from V and 5 bases from J, with 20 bases between. The CDR3, as DNA: TGCGCCAGCAGTGAAGCCCATGGGGACCCGGGGGACAATGAGCAGTTCTTC. Its protein product is CASSEAHGDPGDNEQFF.

V gene TRBV30 combines with J gene TRBJ1-5; 8 positions agree with TRBD1. The CDR3 spans 16 residues. CDR1 GTSNPN and CDR2 SVGIG come from the germline V gene (reference sequence). Trimming removed 2 bases from V and 1 base from J; junction bases left unmatched: 7. The CDR3 loop reads CAWSPRRTGSNQPQHF. The CDR3, as DNA: TGTGCCTGGAGTCCTAGAAGGACAGGGAGCAATCAGCCCCAGCATTTT.

This clone was detected once. The chain carries TRBV7-8 and TRBJ1-2, with TRBD1 as a possible D gene (6 bases). CDR3 length equals 15 residues. Germline values: CDR1 SGHVS, CDR2 FQNEAQ. The V end was cut by 7 bases, the J end by 4 bases, with 19 bases between. CDR3 protein: CASKPVGGSLYGYTF. DNA for the CDR3: TGTGCCAGCAAGCCGGTAGGGGGATCTCTCTATGGCTACACCTTC.

The chain couples TRBV29-1 to TRBJ1-3, with a weak D call TRBD1 (5 bases). The germline V gene has CDR1 SQVTM and CDR2 ANQGSEA. The CDR3 has 11 residues. V was cut by 5 bases and J by 9 bases, with 11 bases left in between. The CDR3 nucleotides are TGCAGCGTTTCCCCCGGGGGCACCATATATTTT. It encodes CSVSPGGTIYF.

V is TRBV3-1 (or the pseudogene TRBV3-2) and J is TRBJ2-7; TRBD2 agrees at 8 bases. The CDR3 is 17 residues long. V lost 6 bases to trimming and J lost 1 base; unmatched junction nucleotides: 14. Germline V gene lookup returns CDR1 LGHDT and CDR2 YNNKEL (reference sequence). As DNA, the CDR3 is TGTGCCAGCAGTCGGGCCCCCTCTAGCGGGCTTTCCTACGAGCAGTACTTC. The encoded protein is CASSRAPSSGLSYEQYF.

The CDR3: CASSTTERPTDTQYF. The CDR3 region has the DNA TGTGCCAGCAGTACTACGGAACGTCCAACAGATACGCAGTATTTT. The chain joins TRBV25-1 to TRBJ2-3; no clear D gene. Germline V gene sequence: CDR1 MGHDK, CDR2 SYGVNS. The V end was cut by 5 bases, the J end by 3 bases, with 15 bases between. The CDR3 contains 15 residues.

The sample holds one count of this clone. The chain joins TRBV13 to TRBJ1-3, with no clear D. The CDR3 runs to 15 residues. Trimming removed 2 bases from V and 2 bases from J, with 10 bases in between. Looked up from germline, CDR1 is PRHDT and CDR2 is FYEKMQ (reference sequence). The CDR3 coding sequence is TGTGCCAGCAGCTTACAGGCCCAGGCTGGAAACACCATATATTTT. Its protein is CASSLQAQAGNTIYF.

The chain couples TRBV10-3 to TRBJ1-1, with 8 bases that match TRBD1. The junction had 9 bases not matched to a gene; V was cut back by 2 bases and J by 4 bases. The CDR3 consists of 16 residues. Germline lookup yields CDR1 ENHRY and CDR2 SYGVKD. The CDR3 DNA is TGTGCCATCAGTGAGCCTCGAGCAGGGGGCGGCACTGAAGCTTTCTTT. This gives the protein CAISEPRAGGGTEAFF.

Comment on this clone: Other DNA sequences in the sample encode the same CDR3. The rearrangement uses TRBV4-1 and TRBJ2-7; D gene ambiguous. This CDR3 is built from 15 residues. Trimming took 1 base from V and 2 from J, leaving 12 bases between them. Per the germline V gene, CDR1 is MGHRA and CDR2 is YSYEKL. The CDR3 nucleotides are TGCGCCAGCAGCCAAGGCGCCTCCTATCCCTACGAGCAGTACTTC. Translating gives CASSQGASYPYEQYF.

This chain joins TRBV9 and TRBJ2-1; D is perhaps TRBD2 (6 bases). V lost 1 base to trimming and J lost 9 bases, with 11 bases between them. The CDR3 has 13 amino acids. The V gene's germline CDR1 is SGDLS and CDR2 YYNGEE. Here the CDR3 reads CASSVKVGGEQFF. Here the CDR3 DNA reads TGTGCCAGCAGCGTAAAGGTCGGGGGTGAGCAGTTCTTC.

This chain links TRBV3-1 (or the pseudogene TRBV3-2) with TRBJ2-7; the D gene is possibly TRBD1 (6 bases). V was clipped by 4 bases and J by 4 bases, with 14 bases between them. The CDR3 is 14 amino acids. Germline lookup yields CDR1 LGHDT and CDR2 YNNKEL (reference sequence). CDR3 sequence reads: CASSPKQGSYEQYF. The CDR3 DNA reads as TGTGCCAGCAGCCCCAAACAGGGTTCGTACGAGCAGTACTTC.

The V gene is TRBV7-2, the J gene TRBJ2-1; 9 bases align to TRBD2. This CDR3 has 15 residues. V lost 5 bases, J lost 6 bases, and 8 bases stayed unmatched. Germline CDR1 SGHTA, CDR2 FQGNSA. CDR3 nucleotide sequence: TGTGCCAGCAGCCGGTCTAGCGGGGATTTCAATGAGCAGTTCTTC. It encodes CASSRSSGDFNEQFF.

This clone turned up a few times. The chain uses TRBV23-1 and TRBJ1-5; 7 nucleotides match TRBD1. TRBV23-1 is an ORF; its function is uncertain. The junction had 10 bases not matched to a gene; V was cut back by 8 bases and J by 3 bases. The CDR3 covers 15 residues. The DNA of the CDR3 is TGCGCCAGCTCCCACGACAGGGCCTTCAATCAGCCCCAGCATTTT. Its translation: CASSHDRAFNQPQHF.

J is TRBJ1-2 and V is TRBV2; D gene ambiguous. This CDR3 comprises 14 residues. Trimming stripped 8 bases from V and 4 bases from J, with 17 bases between. Germline V gene sequence: CDR1 SNHLY, CDR2 FYNNEI. The CDR3 nucleotides are TGTGCCAGCGCGAGACCGAGTCAGGCCTATGGCTACACCTTC. Translated: CASARPSQAYGYTF. Filled out from reference TRBV2 and TRBJ1-2, the complete variable domain reads EPEVTQTPSHQVTQMGQEVILRCVPISNHLYFYWYRQILGQKVEFLVSFYNNEISEKSEIFDDQFSVERPDGSNFTLKIRSTKLEDSAMYFCASARPSQAYGYTFGSGTRLTVV.

This clone was observed a few times. This sequence joins TRBV15 and TRBJ2-1, with 9 bases that match TRBD2. The CDR3 is 14 residues long. The V gene end was trimmed by 1 base and the J gene end by 7 bases; junction bases not matched to a gene: 2. CDR1 LNHNV and CDR2 YYDKDF come from the germline V gene (reference sequence). Here the CDR3 reads CATSRAGLANEQFF. DNA of the CDR3: TGTGCCACCAGCAGAGCTGGACTAGCGAATGAGCAGTTCTTC.

The chain combines TRBV19 with TRBJ2-1; 13 nucleotides match TRBD2. The CDR3 length is 13 residues. V lost 8 bases to trimming and J lost 6 bases; unmatched junction nucleotides: 1. In germline, CDR1 is LNHDA, CDR2 SQIVND (reference sequence). The CDR3 nucleotides read TGTGCCAGTGGGACTAGCGGGATCAATGAGCAGTTCTTC. This translates into CASGTSGINEQFF.